This is a list of T cell receptor beta chains from one sample in a study of identical twins. Each CDR3 protein gets one entry after TCRdb re-called the 5' RACE reads with MiXCR. The sample includes a few hundred thousand distinct CDR3 sequences, roughly 12% of them seen just once. These data also featured in a second study, about yellow fever vaccine responses in identical twins.

Source material: CD8+ T cells sorted from blood. These receptors were collected from a woman aged 18-35 years in good health. CDR3s include the opening cysteine and the closing phenylalanine or tryptophan. The D gene is left open where the match is weak. The listing skips clone size in some rows; elsewhere it reads once, few, many or a size class.

clone size: few; V gene: TRBV4-1; J gene: TRBJ2-7; D gene: -; CDR3 protein: CASSQDVMAAYEQYF; CDR3 DNA: TGCGCCAGCAGCCAAGATGTCATGGCGGCCTACGAGCAGTACTTC
clone size: -; V gene: TRBV20-1; J gene: TRBJ2-5; D gene: TRBD2; CDR3 protein: CSAGRAFQETQYF; CDR3 DNA: TGCAGTGCGGGGAGGGCGTTTCAAGAGACCCAGTACTTC
clone size: -; V gene: TRBV4-2; J gene: TRBJ2-7; D gene: TRBD2; CDR3 protein: CASSQEVAGGIYEQYF; CDR3 DNA: TGTGCCAGCAGCCAAGAAGTAGCGGGAGGAATTTACGAGCAGTACTTC
clone size: few; V gene: TRBV5-6; J gene: TRBJ2-1; D gene: TRBD2; CDR3 protein: CASSLGRFGGGRIDEQFF; CDR3 DNA: TGTGCCAGCAGTCTCGGAAGGTTTGGGGGGGGTAGAATCGATGAGCAGTTCTTC
clone size: once; V gene: TRBV5-4; J gene: TRBJ2-5; D gene: TRBD2; CDR3 protein: CASSLGMLAGHQETQYF; CDR3 DNA: TGTGCCAGCAGCTTGGGTATGCTAGCGGGCCACCAAGAGACCCAGTACTTC
clone size: -; V gene: TRBV2; J gene: TRBJ2-7; D gene: -; CDR3 protein: CASSDSLASYEQYF; CDR3 DNA: TGTGCCAGCAGTGATTCCCTAGCGTCCTACGAGCAGTACTTC
clone size: few; V gene: TRBV28; J gene: TRBJ2-1; D gene: TRBD2; CDR3 protein: CASSFSGRLNEQFF; CDR3 DNA: TGTGCCAGCAGTTTTAGCGGGAGATTGAATGAGCAGTTCTTC
clone size: many; V gene: TRBV2; J gene: TRBJ1-2; D gene: -; CDR3 protein: CASSDRDGYGYTF; CDR3 DNA: TGTGCCAGCAGTGACAGGGACGGGTATGGCTACACCTTC
clone size: -; V gene: TRBV20-1; J gene: TRBJ2-3; D gene: -; CDR3 protein: CSARDLLRATTDTQYF; CDR3 DNA: TGCAGTGCTAGGGACTTACTACGAGCCACCACAGATACGCAGTATTTT
clone size: few; V gene: TRBV12-3/TRBV12-4; J gene: TRBJ2-2; D gene: TRBD1; CDR3 protein: CASRGDRGLTGELFF; CDR3 DNA: TGTGCCAGCAGGGGCGACAGGGGGCTGACCGGGGAGCTGTTTTTT
clone size: -; V gene: TRBV15; J gene: TRBJ2-1; D gene: -; CDR3 protein: CATSRDRATYNEQFF; CDR3 DNA: TGTGCCACCAGCAGAGACAGGGCTACCTACAATGAGCAGTTCTTC
clone size: -; V gene: TRBV6-1; J gene: TRBJ2-2; D gene: TRBD1; CDR3 protein: CASSRQGENTGELFF; CDR3 DNA: TGTGCCAGCAGTCGACAGGGGGAGAACACCGGGGAGCTGTTTTTT
clone size: -; V gene: TRBV2; J gene: TRBJ2-4; D gene: TRBD1; CDR3 protein: CASSDTGQSSIYAKNIQYF; CDR3 DNA: TGTGCCAGCAGTGACACGGGACAGAGCAGCATATACGCCAAAAACATTCAGTACTTC
clone size: few; V gene: TRBV20-1; J gene: TRBJ2-7; D gene: -; CDR3 protein: CSARNTLDWGGYEQYF; CDR3 DNA: TGCAGTGCTAGAAATACCCTTGACTGGGGAGGATACGAGCAGTACTTC
clone size: few; V gene: TRBV3-1; J gene: TRBJ2-1; D gene: -; CDR3 protein: CATQGDGDEQFF; CDR3 DNA: TGTGCCACCCAAGGGGATGGGGATGAGCAGTTCTTC
clone size: -; V gene: TRBV5-1; J gene: TRBJ1-5; D gene: -; CDR3 protein: CASSPGWGKVNQPQHF; CDR3 DNA: TGCGCCAGCAGCCCCGGTTGGGGGAAGGTGAATCAGCCCCAGCATTTT
clone size: many; V gene: TRBV12-3/TRBV12-4; J gene: TRBJ2-5; D gene: -; CDR3 protein: CASSLHGNQETQYF; CDR3 DNA: TGTGCCAGCAGTTTACATGGGAACCAAGAGACCCAGTACTTC
clone size: -; V gene: TRBV4-1; J gene: TRBJ2-1; D gene: -; CDR3 protein: CASSQELGVGDEQFF; CDR3 DNA: TGCGCCAGCAGCCAAGAACTAGGGGTGGGCGATGAGCAGTTCTTC
clone size: few; V gene: TRBV7-9; J gene: TRBJ2-7; D gene: -; CDR3 protein: CASSPVVSYEQYF; CDR3 DNA: TGTGCCAGCAGCCCCGTCGTCTCCTACGAGCAGTACTTC
clone size: -; V gene: TRBV3-1; J gene: TRBJ2-7; D gene: TRBD1; CDR3 protein: CASSTGGSEQYF; CDR3 DNA: TGTGCCAGCTCTACAGGGGGCTCCGAGCAGTACTTC
clone size: -; V gene: TRBV28; J gene: TRBJ2-7; D gene: -; CDR3 protein: CASSLRDRSYEQYF; CDR3 DNA: TGTGCCAGCAGTTTGCGGGATCGGTCCTACGAGCAGTACTTC
clone size: few; V gene: TRBV27; J gene: TRBJ2-3; D gene: -; CDR3 protein: CASSFSSRDTQYF; CDR3 DNA: TGTGCCAGCAGTTTTTCTAGTAGAGATACGCAGTATTTT
clone size: -; V gene: TRBV13; J gene: TRBJ2-2; D gene: TRBD2; CDR3 protein: CASSLGLAGFPYTGELFF; CDR3 DNA: TGTGCCAGCAGCTTAGGCCTAGCGGGGTTCCCTTACACCGGGGAGCTGTTTTTT
clone size: many; V gene: TRBV3-1; J gene: TRBJ2-2; D gene: TRBD1; CDR3 protein: CASSPRDREVGELFF; CDR3 DNA: TGTGCCAGCAGCCCCCGGGACAGGGAGGTCGGGGAGCTGTTTTTT
clone size: -; V gene: TRBV7-9; J gene: TRBJ2-1; D gene: TRBD2; CDR3 protein: CASSPLGTSAYNEQFF; CDR3 DNA: TGTGCCAGCAGCCCACTAGGGACTAGCGCGTACAATGAGCAGTTCTTC
clone size: many; V gene: TRBV12-3/TRBV12-4; J gene: TRBJ1-5; D gene: TRBD1; CDR3 protein: CASSFRAGGYLSNQPQHF; CDR3 DNA: TGTGCCAGCAGTTTTCGAGCAGGGGGCTACCTTAGCAATCAGCCCCAGCATTTT
clone size: -; V gene: TRBV11-2; J gene: TRBJ1-5; D gene: -; CDR3 protein: CASSLGEQAYQPQHF; CDR3 DNA: TGTGCCAGCAGCTTAGGGGAACAGGCTTATCAGCCCCAGCATTTT
clone size: -; V gene: TRBV29-1; J gene: TRBJ2-5; D gene: -; CDR3 protein: CSVTLTPGTQGFETQYF; CDR3 DNA: TGCAGCGTCACCCTAACCCCCGGGACTCAGGGTTTTGAGACCCAGTACTTC
clone size: few; V gene: TRBV12-3/TRBV12-4; J gene: TRBJ2-7; D gene: TRBD1; CDR3 protein: CASNTGTGYHEQYF; CDR3 DNA: TGTGCCAGCAACACCGGGACAGGGTATCACGAGCAGTACTTC